Listed here are 11 T cell receptor beta chains from one sample, sequenced in a study of vaccination effects on CD4 cells after COVID-19. The antigens these receptors bind are not known. Antigen-specific CD4+ T cell clonotypes were called by their expansion after viral peptide-pool culture in ViraFEST. Around day 10 of culture, CD4+ T cells were separated out. The participants, recipients of two vaccine doses, got either BNT162b2 or mRNA-1273. Libraries were prepared by immunoSEQ multiplex PCR; TCRdb keeps only in-frame clonotypes and omits some of them. Of under 50,000 clones listed, around 80% are singletons. The sequencing used CD4+ T cells from PBMCs cultured with HCoV-NL63 spike peptides, collected after COVID-19 vaccination. The source is a human donor who received a COVID-19 vaccine. Some clones in this sample may be carry-over from other donors' samples.

The rearrangement links TRBV21-1 to TRBJ2-7; the tabulated D call, TRBD2, remains unverified against the DNA. TRBV21-1 corresponds to a pseudogene. This CDR3 contains 14 residues. The CDR3 nucleotides read TGTGCCAGCAGCAAGGACGGGAGGTCCTACGAGCAGTACGTC. This sequence encodes CASSKDGRSYEQYV.

This clone came up once. The chain carries TRBV6-2 or TRBV6-3 and TRBJ1-4; TRBD1 might be the D (5 bases). The CDR3 is 16 residues long. Trimming pared 2 bases from V and 5 bases from J, leaving 15 bases between. Germline lookup yields CDR1 MNHEY and CDR2 SVGEGT. In DNA form, the CDR3 reads TGTGCCAGCAGTTACAGGGGCGCAGGCCGAAATGAAAAACTGTTTTTT. This codes for CASSYRGAGRNEKLFF.

This chain links TRBV13 with TRBJ2-7; TRBD1 matches 12 bases. This CDR3 region has 16 residues. V lost 2 bases to trimming and J lost 0 bases; unmatched junction nucleotides: 2. Germline V gene lookup returns CDR1 PRHDT and CDR2 FYEKMQ (reference sequence). The CDR3 DNA is TGTGCCAGCAGCTTACGGGGACAGGGGGCCTCCTACGAGCAGTACGTC. Its translation is CASSLRGQGASYEQYV.

This sequence joins TRBV4-3 and TRBJ2-2, with D maybe TRBD2 (5 bases). V was pared by 4 bases and J by 6 bases, with 12 bases between. Germline CDR1 reads LGHNA; CDR2 reads YSLEER. The length of the CDR3 is 14 residues. For the CDR3, the DNA is TGCGCCAGCAGCCTGAGGACTGATCCCGGGGAGCTGTTTTTT. Translated, it gives CASSLRTDPGELFF.

The V gene is TRBV9, the J gene TRBJ2-5; 8 nucleotides align to TRBD2. The junction had 4 bases not matched to a gene; V was cut back by 4 bases and J by 2 bases. The CDR3 contains 14 residues. Germline lookup yields CDR1 SGDLS and CDR2 YYNGEE. The CDR3 protein is CASSYGTSQETQYF. In DNA form, the CDR3 reads TGTGCCAGCAGCTACGGGACTAGTCAAGAGACCCAGTACTTC.

The chain carries TRBV20-1 and TRBJ2-3, with 16 bases aligning to TRBD2. The CDR3 length is 18 residues. Looked up from germline, CDR1 is DFQATT and CDR2 is SNEGSKA (reference sequence). With 3 bases clipped from V and 4 bases from J, the junction kept 10 bases outside the gene matches. Written as DNA, the CDR3 is TGCAGTGCTAGTGGGCCGGGACTAGCGGGGGGGCTTGCAGATACGCAGTATTTT. Encoded protein: CSASGPGLAGGLADTQYF.

In its sample, this clone was seen a few times. The V gene is TRBV2, the J gene TRBJ2-5; TRBD2 agrees at 7 bases. CDR3 size: 11 residues. The germline V gene encodes CDR1 SNHLY and CDR2 FYNNEI. V shed 7 bases and J 5 bases; nucleotides not matched to a gene: 1. This CDR3 is CASNGGETQYF. The CDR3 DNA follows: TGTGCCAGCAACGGGGGGGAGACCCAGTACTTC.

This clone was counted a single time. This chain joins TRBV3-1 (or the pseudogene TRBV3-2) and TRBJ1-2; no clear D. Per the germline V gene, CDR1 is LGHDT and CDR2 is YNNKEL (reference sequence). The CDR3 has 14 amino acids. Between the trimmed V and J ends, which lost 8 bases and 2 bases, there was a span of 15 bases. The CDR3 spells CASGDSRLNYGYTF. Here the CDR3 DNA reads TGTGCCAGCGGCGACTCTCGACTAAACTATGGCTACACCTTC.

V usage is TRBV5-5 and J usage is TRBJ2-7; 7 positions agree with TRBD1. Germline values: CDR1 SGHKS, CDR2 YYEKEE (reference sequence). The CDR3 sequence is 18 residues long. The V gene end was trimmed by 1 base and the J gene end by 3 bases; junction bases not matched to a gene: 16. CDR3 nucleotide sequence: TGTGCCAGCAGCTTGACAATTAAAACAGGGGCGCGAGTCTACGAGCAGTACGTC. Amino acids: CASSLTIKTGARVYEQYV.

This rearrangement joins TRBV5-1 to TRBJ2-1; D gene ambiguous. The CDR3 is made up of 14 amino acids. Germline CDR1 reads SGHRS; CDR2 reads YFSETQ. With 0 bases removed from V and 3 bases from J, the gap between germline ends came to 7 bases. CDR3 DNA: TGCGCCAGCAGCTTGGTGCAGTTCTACAATGAGCAGTTCTTC. Its translation: CASSLVQFYNEQFF.

V and J are TRBV5-1 and TRBJ1-1, with D possibly matching TRBD1 (5 bases). Germline CDR1 is SGHRS and CDR2 is YFSETQ. The CDR3 is made up of 14 amino acids. V was cut by 0 bases and J by 10 bases, with 16 bases left in between. The CDR3: CASSLAGTDLRAFF. CDR3 nucleotide sequence: TGCGCCAGCAGCTTGGCCGGGACCGACCTGAGAGCTTTCTTT.